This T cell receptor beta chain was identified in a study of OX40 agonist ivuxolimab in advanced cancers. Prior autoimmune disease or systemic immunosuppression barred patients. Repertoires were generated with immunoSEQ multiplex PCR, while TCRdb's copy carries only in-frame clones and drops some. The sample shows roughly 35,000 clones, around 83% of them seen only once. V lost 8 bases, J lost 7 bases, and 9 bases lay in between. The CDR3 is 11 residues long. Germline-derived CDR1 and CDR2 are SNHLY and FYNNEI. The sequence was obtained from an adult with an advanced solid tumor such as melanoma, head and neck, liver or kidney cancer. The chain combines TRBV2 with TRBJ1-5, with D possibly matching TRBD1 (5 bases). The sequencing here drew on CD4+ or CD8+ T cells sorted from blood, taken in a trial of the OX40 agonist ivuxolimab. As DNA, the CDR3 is TGTGCCAGCCGACGGGGGCAGCCCCAGCATTTT. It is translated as CASRRGQPQHF.